The table lists the clone carrying this T cell receptor (beta chain) with many counts. Germline V gene sequence: CDR1 SGHTA, CDR2 FQGNSA. This CDR3 is 13 amino acids long. Losses at the gene ends were 10 bases for V and 3 bases for J; bases not matched to a gene: 7. This sample was included in a study of CDR3 diversity in severe acne. In TCRdb, the PCR reads were re-called with MiXCR into one record per CDR3 protein. The profile shows more than 70,000 distinct CDR3 sequences, 49% of them singletons. The TCR comes from a male donor with severe acne vulgaris. The chain carries TRBV7-2 and TRBJ2-3, with TRBD1 identical over 7 bases. The sequenced sample was blood. The CDR3 here is CATAKTGTDTQYF. The CDR3 DNA sequence: TGTGCCACCGCCAAGACAGGGACAGATACGCAGTATTTT.